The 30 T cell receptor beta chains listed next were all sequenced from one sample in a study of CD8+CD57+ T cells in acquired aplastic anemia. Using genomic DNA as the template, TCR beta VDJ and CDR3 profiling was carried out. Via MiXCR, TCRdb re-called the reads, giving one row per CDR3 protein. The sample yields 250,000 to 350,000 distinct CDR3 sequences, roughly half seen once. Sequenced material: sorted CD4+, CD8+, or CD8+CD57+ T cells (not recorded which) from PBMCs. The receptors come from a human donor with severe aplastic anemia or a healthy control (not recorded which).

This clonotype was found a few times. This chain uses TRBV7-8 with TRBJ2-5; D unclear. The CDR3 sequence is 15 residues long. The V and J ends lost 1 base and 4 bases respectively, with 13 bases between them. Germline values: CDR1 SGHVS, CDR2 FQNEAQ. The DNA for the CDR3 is TGTGCCAGCAGCTTAGGAGTTAGCATGGGAGAGACCCAGTACTTC. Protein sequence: CASSLGVSMGETQYF. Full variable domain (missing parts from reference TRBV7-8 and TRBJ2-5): GAGVSQSPRYKVAKRGQDVALRCDPISGHVSLFWYQQALGQGPEFLTYFQNEAQLDKSGLPSDRFFAERPEGSVSTLKIQRTQQEDSAVYLCASSLGVSMGETQYFGPGTRLLVL.

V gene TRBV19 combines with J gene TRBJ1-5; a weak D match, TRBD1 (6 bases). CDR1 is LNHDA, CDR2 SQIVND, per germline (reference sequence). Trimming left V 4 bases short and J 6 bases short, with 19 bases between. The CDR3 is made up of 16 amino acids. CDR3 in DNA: TGTGCCAGTAGTAGGGACATACCGTCTGTACCTCAGCCCCAGCATTTT. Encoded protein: CASSRDIPSVPQPQHF. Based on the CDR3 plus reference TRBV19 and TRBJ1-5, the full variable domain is DGGITQSPKYLFRKEGQNVTLSCEQNLNHDAMYWYRQDPGQGLRLIYYSQIVNDFQKGDIAEGYSVSREKKESFPLTVTSAQKNPTAFYLCASSRDIPSVPQPQHFGDGTRLSIL.

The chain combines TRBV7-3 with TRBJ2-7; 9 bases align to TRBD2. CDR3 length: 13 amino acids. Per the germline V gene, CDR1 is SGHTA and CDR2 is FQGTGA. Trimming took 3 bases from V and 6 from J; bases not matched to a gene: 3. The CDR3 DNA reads TGTGCCAGCAGCTTGAAGCGGGGGGTCGAGCAGTACTTC. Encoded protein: CASSLKRGVEQYF.

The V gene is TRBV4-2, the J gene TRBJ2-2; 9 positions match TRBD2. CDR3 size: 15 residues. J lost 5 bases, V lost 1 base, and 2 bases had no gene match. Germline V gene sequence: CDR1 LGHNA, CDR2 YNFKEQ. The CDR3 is CASSQGSGRTGELFF. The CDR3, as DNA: TGTGCCAGCAGCCAAGGAAGCGGGAGGACCGGGGAGCTGTTTTTT.

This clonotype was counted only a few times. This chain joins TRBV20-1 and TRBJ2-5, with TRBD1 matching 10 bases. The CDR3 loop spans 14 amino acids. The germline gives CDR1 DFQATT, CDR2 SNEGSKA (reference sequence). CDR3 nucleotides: TGCAGCCCAGATCCGGGACAGGGGCAAGAGACCCAGTACTTC. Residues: CSPDPGQGQETQYF.

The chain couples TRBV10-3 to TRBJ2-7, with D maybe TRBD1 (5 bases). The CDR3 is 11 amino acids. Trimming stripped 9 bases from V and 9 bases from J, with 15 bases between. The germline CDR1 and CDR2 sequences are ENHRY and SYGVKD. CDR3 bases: TGTGCCATTCAGGGTTCGGTTGGGCAGTACTTC. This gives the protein CAIQGSVGQYF.

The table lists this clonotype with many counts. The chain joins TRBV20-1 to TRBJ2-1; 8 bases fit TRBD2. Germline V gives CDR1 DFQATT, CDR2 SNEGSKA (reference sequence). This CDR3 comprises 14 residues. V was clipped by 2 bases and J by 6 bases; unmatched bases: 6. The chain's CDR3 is CSARSRTSSNEQFF. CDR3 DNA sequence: TGCAGTGCTAGATCCCGGACTAGCTCCAATGAGCAGTTCTTC.

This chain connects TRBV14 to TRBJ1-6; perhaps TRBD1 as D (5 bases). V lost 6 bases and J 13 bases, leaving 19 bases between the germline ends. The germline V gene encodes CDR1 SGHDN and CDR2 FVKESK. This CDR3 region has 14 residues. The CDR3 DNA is TGTGCCAGCAGTCCACAGGAGGTGAGGTGGCCCCTCCACTTT. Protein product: CASSPQEVRWPLHF.

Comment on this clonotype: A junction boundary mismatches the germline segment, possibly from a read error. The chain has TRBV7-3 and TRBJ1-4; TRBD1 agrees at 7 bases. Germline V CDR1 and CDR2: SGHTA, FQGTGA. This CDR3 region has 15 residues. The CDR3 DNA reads TGTGCTAGCAGCTTGACAGGGTCCCCAAATGAAAAACTGTTTTTT. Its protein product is CASSLTGSPNEKLFF.

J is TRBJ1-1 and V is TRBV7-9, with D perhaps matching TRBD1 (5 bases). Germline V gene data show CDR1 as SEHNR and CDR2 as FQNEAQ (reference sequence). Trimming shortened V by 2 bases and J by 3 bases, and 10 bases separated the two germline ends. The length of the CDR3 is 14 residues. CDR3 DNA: TGTGCCAGCAGCTTAAGGGGTTTAGACACTGAAGCTTTCTTT. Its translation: CASSLRGLDTEAFF.

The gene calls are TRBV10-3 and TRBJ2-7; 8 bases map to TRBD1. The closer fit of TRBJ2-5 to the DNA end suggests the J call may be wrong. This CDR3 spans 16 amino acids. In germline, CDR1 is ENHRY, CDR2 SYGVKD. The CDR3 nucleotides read TGTGCCATCAGTGCCACAGGGGGAGAGTACCAAGAGACCCAGTACTTC. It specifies CAISATGGEYQETQYF.

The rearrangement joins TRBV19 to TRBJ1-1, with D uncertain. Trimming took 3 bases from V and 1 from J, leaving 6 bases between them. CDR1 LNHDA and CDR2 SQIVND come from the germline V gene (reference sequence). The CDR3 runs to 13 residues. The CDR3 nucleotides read TGTGCCAGTAGTATCTCTTCGAACACTGAAGCTTTCTTT. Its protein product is CASSISSNTEAFF.

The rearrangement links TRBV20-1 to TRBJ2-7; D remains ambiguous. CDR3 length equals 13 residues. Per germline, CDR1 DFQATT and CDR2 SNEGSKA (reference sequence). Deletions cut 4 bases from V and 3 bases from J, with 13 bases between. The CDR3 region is CSATRQVSYEQYF. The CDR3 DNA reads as TGCAGTGCTACGCGGCAGGTGAGCTACGAGCAGTACTTC.

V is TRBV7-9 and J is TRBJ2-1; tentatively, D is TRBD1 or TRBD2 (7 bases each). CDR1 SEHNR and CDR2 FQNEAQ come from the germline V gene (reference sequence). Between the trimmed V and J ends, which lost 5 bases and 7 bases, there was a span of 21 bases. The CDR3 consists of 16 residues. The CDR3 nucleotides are TGTGCCAGCAGCCCAGGGGGGGCCCTCGGTTGGAATGAGCAGTTCTTC. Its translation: CASSPGGALGWNEQFF.

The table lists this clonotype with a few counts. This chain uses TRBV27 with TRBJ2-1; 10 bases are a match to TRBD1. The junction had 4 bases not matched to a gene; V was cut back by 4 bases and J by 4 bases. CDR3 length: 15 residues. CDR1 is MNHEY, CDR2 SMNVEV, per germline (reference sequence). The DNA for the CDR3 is TGTGCCAGCAGTTCGGACAGGGGGGGTTACAATGAGCAGTTCTTC. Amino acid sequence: CASSSDRGGYNEQFF.

The CDR3: CATSDLYYGYTF. In DNA form, the CDR3 reads TGTGCCACCAGTGATCTCTACTATGGCTACACCTTC. This chain links TRBV24-1 with TRBJ1-2; D is undetermined. This CDR3 is built from 12 residues. Germline loops: CDR1 KGHDR, CDR2 SFDVKD. With 3 bases removed from V and 3 bases from J, the gap between germline ends came to 4 bases.

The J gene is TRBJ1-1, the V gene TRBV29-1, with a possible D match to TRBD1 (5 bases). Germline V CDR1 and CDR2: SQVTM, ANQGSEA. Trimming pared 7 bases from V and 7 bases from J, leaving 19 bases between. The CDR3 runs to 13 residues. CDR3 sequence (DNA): TGCAGCGGGGGGTCAGGGATCATGAATGAAGCTTTCTTT. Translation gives CSGGSGIMNEAFF. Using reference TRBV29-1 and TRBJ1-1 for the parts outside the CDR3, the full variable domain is SAVISQKPSRDICQRGTSLTIQCQVDSQVTMMFWYRQQPGQSLTLIATANQGSEATYESGFVIDKFPISRPNLTFSTLTVSNMSPEDSSIYLCSGGSGIMNEAFFGQGTRLTVV.

The CDR3 loop is CASSSTGSTGGYTF. Here the CDR3 DNA reads TGCGCCAGCAGTTCAACCGGGTCAACGGGTGGCTACACCTTC. The chain uses TRBV5-1 and TRBJ1-2; D remains unclear. This CDR3 comprises 14 residues. Germline CDR1 SGHRS, CDR2 YFSETQ. V lost 5 bases and J 7 bases, leaving 18 bases between the germline ends.

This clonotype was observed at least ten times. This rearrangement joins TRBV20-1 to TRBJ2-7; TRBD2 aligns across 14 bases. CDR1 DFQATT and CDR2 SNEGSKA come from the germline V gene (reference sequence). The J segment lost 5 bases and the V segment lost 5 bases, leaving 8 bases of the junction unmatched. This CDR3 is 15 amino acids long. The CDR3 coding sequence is TGCAGTGCTGAAAATCCGGGACTAGCGGGGGACGAGCAGTACTTC. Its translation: CSAENPGLAGDEQYF.

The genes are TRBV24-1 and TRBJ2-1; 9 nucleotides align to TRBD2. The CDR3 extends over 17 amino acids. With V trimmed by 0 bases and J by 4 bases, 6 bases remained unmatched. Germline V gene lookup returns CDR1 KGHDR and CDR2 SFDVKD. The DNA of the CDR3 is TGTGCCACCAGTGATTTGCTTAGTAGCGGGGGATACAATGAGCAGTTCTTC. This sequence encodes CATSDLLSSGGYNEQFF.

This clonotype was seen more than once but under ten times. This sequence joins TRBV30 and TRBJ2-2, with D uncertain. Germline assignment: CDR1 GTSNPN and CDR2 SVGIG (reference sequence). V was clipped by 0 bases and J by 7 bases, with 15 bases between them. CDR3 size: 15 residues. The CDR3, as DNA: TGTGCCTGGAGTGTATCCAAATCGATTGTCGGGGAGCTGTTTTTT. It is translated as CAWSVSKSIVGELFF.

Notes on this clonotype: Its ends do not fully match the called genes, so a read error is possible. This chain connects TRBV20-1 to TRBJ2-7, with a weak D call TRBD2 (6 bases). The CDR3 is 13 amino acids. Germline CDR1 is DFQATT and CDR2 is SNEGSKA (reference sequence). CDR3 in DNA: TGCAGTACTAGCCGAAGCGGCCCCTACGAGCAATACTTC. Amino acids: CSTSRSGPYEQYF.

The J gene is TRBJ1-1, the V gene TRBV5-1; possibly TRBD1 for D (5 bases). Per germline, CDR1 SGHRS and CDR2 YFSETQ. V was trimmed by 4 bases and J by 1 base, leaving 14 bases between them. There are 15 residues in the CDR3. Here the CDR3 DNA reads TGCGCCAGCAGCCTTAGCGGGGGGGAGAACACTGAAGCTTTCTTT. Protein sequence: CASSLSGGENTEAFF.

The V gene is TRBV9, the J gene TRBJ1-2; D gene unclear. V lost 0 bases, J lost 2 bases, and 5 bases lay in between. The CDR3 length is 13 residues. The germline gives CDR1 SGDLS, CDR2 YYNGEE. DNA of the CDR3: TGTGCCAGCAGCGTAGACCGGAACTATGGCTACACCTTC. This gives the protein CASSVDRNYGYTF.

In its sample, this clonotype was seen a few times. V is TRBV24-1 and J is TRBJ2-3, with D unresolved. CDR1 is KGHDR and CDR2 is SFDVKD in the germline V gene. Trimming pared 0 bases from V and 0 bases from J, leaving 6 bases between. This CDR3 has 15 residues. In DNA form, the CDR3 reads TGTGCCACCAGTGATTTGTGGCAGAGCACAGATACGCAGTATTTT. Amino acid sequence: CATSDLWQSTDTQYF.

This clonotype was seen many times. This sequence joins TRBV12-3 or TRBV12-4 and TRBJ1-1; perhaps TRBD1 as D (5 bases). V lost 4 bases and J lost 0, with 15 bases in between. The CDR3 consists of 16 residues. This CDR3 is CASSSLRDRLNTEAFF. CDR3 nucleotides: TGTGCCAGCAGTTCACTCCGGGACCGATTGAACACTGAAGCTTTCTTT.

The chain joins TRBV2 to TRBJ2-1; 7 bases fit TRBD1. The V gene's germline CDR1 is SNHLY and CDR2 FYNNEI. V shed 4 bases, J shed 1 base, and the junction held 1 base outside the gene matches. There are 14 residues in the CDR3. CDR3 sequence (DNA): TGTGCCAGCAGTGGGACAGGTTCCTACAATGAGCAGTTCTTC. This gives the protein CASSGTGSYNEQFF.

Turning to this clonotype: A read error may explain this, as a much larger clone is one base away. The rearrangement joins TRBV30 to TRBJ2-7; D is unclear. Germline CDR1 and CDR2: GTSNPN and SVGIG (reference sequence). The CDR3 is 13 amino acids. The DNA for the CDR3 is TGTGCCTGGAGTGTAAGATCCCCTCTCGAGCATTACTTC. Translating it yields CAWSVRSPLEHYF.

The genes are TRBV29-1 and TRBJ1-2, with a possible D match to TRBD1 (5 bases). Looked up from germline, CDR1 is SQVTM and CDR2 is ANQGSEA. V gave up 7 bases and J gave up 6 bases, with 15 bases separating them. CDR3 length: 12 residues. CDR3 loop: CSGTDKFHGYTF. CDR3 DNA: TGCAGCGGCACGGACAAGTTCCATGGCTACACCTTC.

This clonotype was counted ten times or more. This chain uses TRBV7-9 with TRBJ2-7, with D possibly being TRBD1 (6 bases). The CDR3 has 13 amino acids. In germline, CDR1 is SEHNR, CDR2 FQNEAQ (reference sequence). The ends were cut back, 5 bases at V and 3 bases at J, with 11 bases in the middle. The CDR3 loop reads CASSPGVYYEQYF. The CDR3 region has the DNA TGTGCCAGCAGCCCAGGGGTCTACTACGAGCAGTACTTC.